The 16 T cell receptor beta chains given below trace back to one sample, sequenced in a study of blood T cell repertoires in COVID-19 (TCRdb year 2020). The receptor library was made with the immunoSEQ multiplex PCR assay. This is the immuneACCESS table as TCRdb keeps it, with only in-frame sequences that have V and J called. A part of the clones is gone; compared with another copy, unresolved V genes explain less than half, and the rest is unexplained. The sample data list more than 250,000 clones, and roughly 84% of these were observed just once. The biggest ten clones account for 1% of the sample. The sequenced material came from peripheral blood. Receptor source: a man in his forties or fifties with active or convalescent COVID-19.

This sequence joins TRBV5-1 and TRBJ2-7, with 7 positions matching TRBD1. J was trimmed by 5 bases and V by 0 bases; bases with no gene match: 5. Germline values: CDR1 SGHRS, CDR2 YFSETQ. This CDR3 contains 14 residues. The CDR3, as DNA: TGCGCCAGCAGCTTGGAAGGGGGCTGGGACGAGCAGTACTTC. Its translation is CASSLEGGWDEQYF.

This clone has just one count. The gene calls are TRBV28 and TRBJ2-7; 9 positions match TRBD1. The trim removed 5 bases at V and 2 bases at J, leaving 10 bases unmatched. Germline loops: CDR1 MDHEN, CDR2 SYDVKM. The CDR3 loop spans 16 amino acids. CDR3 in amino acids: CASSPPHRGRTYEQYF. The CDR3 DNA is TGTGCCAGCAGTCCCCCCCACAGGGGGCGCACCTACGAGCAGTACTTC.

This chain uses TRBV23-1 with TRBJ2-7; D is possibly TRBD1 (5 bases). TRBV23-1 is an ORF for which the function is uncertain. The CDR3 has 13 amino acids. With 4 bases removed from V and 4 bases from J, the gap between germline ends came to 11 bases. The CDR3 loop is CASSRRQMYEQYF. CDR3 DNA: TGCGCCAGCAGTCGGAGACAGATGTACGAGCAGTACTTC.

The count of this clone is one. The rearrangement uses TRBV6-5 and TRBJ1-6, with 7 bases fitting TRBD1. The CDR3 runs 15 residues. The germline gives CDR1 MNHEY, CDR2 SVGAGI. V was clipped by 0 bases and J by 10 bases; unmatched bases: 6. The CDR3 protein is CASSYSTGLDSPLHF. The CDR3 nucleotides read TGTGCCAGCAGTTACTCGACAGGGTTAGACTCACCCCTCCACTTT.

This clone turned up a few times. The rearrangement links TRBV6-2 or TRBV6-3 to TRBJ2-1, with a possible D match to TRBD2 (7 bases). The CDR3 runs to 17 residues. CDR1 and CDR2 from the germline V gene are MNHEY and SVGEGT. Trimming took off 0 bases at V and 0 bases at J, with 12 bases between the two ends. This CDR3 is CASSYSSGGISYNEQFF. CDR3 coding DNA: TGTGCCAGCAGTTACTCCTCGGGGGGCATCTCCTACAATGAGCAGTTCTTC.

This chain links TRBV6-5 with TRBJ1-1; 7 bases agree with TRBD1. The V gene's germline CDR1 is MNHEY and CDR2 SVGAGI. J lost 3 bases, V lost 5 bases, and 3 bases had no gene match. The CDR3 spans 13 residues. The CDR3 region has the DNA TGTGCCAGCAGTATACAGGGGTACACTGAAGCTTTCTTT. Its protein product is CASSIQGYTEAFF.

This sequence joins TRBV27 and TRBJ2-7; 13 bases agree with TRBD2. CDR3 length: 15 residues. Germline assignment: CDR1 MNHEY and CDR2 SMNVEV (reference sequence). J gave up 6 bases and V 5 bases, and 7 bases lay outside the gene matches. In nucleotides, the CDR3 is TGTGCCAGCAGTGACCGGACTAGCGGGAGATCCGAGCAGTACTTC. Amino acid sequence: CASSDRTSGRSEQYF.

The chain carries TRBV28 and TRBJ1-2; TRBD1 aligns across 9 bases. CDR3 length equals 15 residues. CDR1 is MDHEN, CDR2 SYDVKM, per germline. Unmatched junction bases numbered 12, after V lost 5 bases and J lost 8 bases. The DNA of the CDR3 is TGTGCCAGCAGTGCCCCCGGGACAGGGCTAAGAGGCTACACCTTC. Protein: CASSAPGTGLRGYTF.

In this sample, this clone turned up once. V is TRBV6-2 or TRBV6-3 and J is TRBJ1-2; TRBD1 matches 10 bases. From germline, CDR1 is MNHEY and CDR2 SVGEGT. V dropped 5 bases and J dropped 8; count of bases not matched to a gene: 14. The length of the CDR3 is 16 residues. Here the CDR3 DNA reads TGTGCCAGCAGTACTCTTCTGGGACAGGGGATGGAGGGCTACACCTTC. Its translation is CASSTLLGQGMEGYTF.

This clone was seen only once. V and J are TRBV7-2 and TRBJ2-3, with a weak D call TRBD2 (6 bases). V lost 4 bases and J 3 bases, leaving 23 bases between the germline ends. Germline lookup yields CDR1 SGHTA and CDR2 FQGNSA. The CDR3 has 18 amino acids. The CDR3 sequence is CASSSPFAGRVGTDTQYF. The DNA of the CDR3 is TGTGCCAGCAGCTCCCCATTTGCGGGGAGAGTGGGTACAGATACGCAGTATTTT.

Notes on this clone: In the same sample, other DNA sequences code for this CDR3. The genes are TRBV7-2 and TRBJ1-3, with D perhaps TRBD1 (6 bases). Trimming left V 3 bases short and J 0 bases short, with 12 bases between. Per the germline V gene, CDR1 is SGHTA and CDR2 is FQGNSA. The CDR3 is 16 amino acids. The CDR3 region is CASSFQGTDSGNTIYF. The DNA for the CDR3 is TGTGCCAGCAGCTTCCAGGGGACCGACTCTGGAAACACCATATATTTT.

J is TRBJ1-6 and V is TRBV7-8, with D possibly TRBD1 on 5 matching bases. V shed 5 bases and J shed 0 bases, with 8 bases lying between them. CDR3 length: 15 amino acids. Germline CDR1 SGHVS, CDR2 FQNEAQ. CDR3 sequence reads: CASSADSSYNSPLHF. Here the CDR3 DNA reads TGTGCCAGCAGCGCAGACAGCTCCTATAATTCACCCCTCCACTTT.

DNA of the CDR3: TGCGCCAGCAGCTTGGGGACAGTGGTCGGAGAGACCCAGTACTTC. Amino acids: CASSLGTVVGETQYF. This chain joins TRBV5-1 and TRBJ2-5; the D gene is possibly TRBD1 (6 bases). V gave up 0 bases and J gave up 4 bases, with 13 bases separating them. The CDR3 totals 15 residues. Per germline, CDR1 SGHRS and CDR2 YFSETQ.

The DNA of the CDR3 is TGTGCCAGCAGCTTAGGGACAGGAGAGTCCACTGAAGCTTTCTTT. This sequence encodes CASSLGTGESTEAFF. The chain combines TRBV7-8 with TRBJ1-1, with TRBD1 identical over 7 bases. This CDR3 contains 15 residues. J was trimmed by 4 bases and V by 1 base; bases with no gene match: 6. The germline V gene has CDR1 SGHVS and CDR2 FQNEAQ.

In regard to this clone: The sample holds other DNA sequences that translate to the same CDR3. The CDR3: CASSFRGGTEAFF. The DNA for the CDR3 is TGTGCCAGCAGTTTTAGGGGGGGCACTGAAGCTTTCTTT. This chain links TRBV12-3 or TRBV12-4 with TRBJ1-1; maybe TRBD1 (6 bases). The V and J ends lost 3 bases and 4 bases respectively, with 9 bases between them. The CDR3 spans 13 residues.

The V and J genes are TRBV29-1 and TRBJ1-2; D remains ambiguous. Trimming took off 4 bases at V and 8 bases at J, with 17 bases between the two ends. CDR3 size: 13 residues. Germline CDR1 and CDR2: SQVTM and ANQGSEA. CDR3 loop: CSVASDHLYGYTF. In DNA form, the CDR3 reads TGCAGCGTTGCCTCCGATCACCTATACGGCTACACCTTC.